The T cell receptor beta chain described here comes from a study of T-cell memory formation after mild COVID-19. The CDR3 has 13 residues. With 6 bases removed from V and 6 bases from J, the gap between germline ends came to 12 bases. In TCRdb, the 5' RACE reads were re-called with MiXCR into one record per CDR3 protein. The sample lists 250,000 to 400,000 distinct CDR3 sequences; 14% were seen once. Sequencing was carried out using PBMCs or a T cell subset sorted from them (not recorded which). The chain uses TRBV12-3 or TRBV12-4 and TRBJ1-5; D gene ambiguous. The receptor was derived from a man younger than 30 who had mild COVID-19 (a few samples of this study predate the infection). Cell type and time point are not known. The CDR3 loop reads CASSLSWAQPQHF. The CDR3, as DNA: TGTGCCAGCAGCCTAAGTTGGGCTCAGCCCCAGCATTTT.